The clone carrying this TCR beta chain was seen repeatedly, ten times or more. Its antigen is not identified. The germline V gene encodes CDR1 SGHRS and CDR2 YFSETQ. Trimming left V 0 bases short and J 3 bases short, with 9 bases between. The CDR3 extends over 14 amino acids. The unsorted libraries were generated from a total of 2 million PBMCs, which had been stored in RNAlater at -80 C. The data were obtained in a study of neurological immune-mediated disorders. Study-wide background: A relapsing-remitting course was seen in about 90% of the 34 multiple sclerosis patients and a secondary progressive course in 3. Study outcomes and limitations: No link was found between any clinical or MRI feature and the multiple sclerosis repertoire cluster.

5'RACE generated cDNA with 10-nucleotide random UMIs. Via MiXCR, TCRdb re-called the 5' RACE reads, giving one row per CDR3 protein. The sample has tens of thousands of distinct CDR3 sequences; about 4.2% are singletons. The TCR comes from a man aged 25-40 years with multiple sclerosis. The sample was PBMCs. The genes are TRBV5-1 and TRBJ1-1; no firm D call. The CDR3 here is CASSLGGGYTEAFF. CDR3 sequence (DNA): TGCGCCAGCAGCTTGGGGGGAGGCTACACTGAAGCTTTCTTT.